These 5 T cell receptor beta chains were sequenced from one sample in a study of CD8 T cells in Susac syndrome (dated by TCRdb to between 2018 and 2020). Libraries came from the immunoSEQ multiplex PCR assay. RNA was extracted with the RNeasy kit and about 0.5 to 1 ug was reverse transcribed using random hexamers. TCRdb applied fastp at Q25 and MiXCR to the public reads, then kept only in-frame beta chains. Identical CDR3 protein sequences are pooled into one entry, listed with their most common genes and DNA. The sample table lists over 130,000 distinct CDR3 sequences, approximately 96% of them with a count of one. Over 0.09% of the sample rests with the top ten. The sample taken for sequencing was CD4+ T cells from PBMCs. These receptors were obtained from a human donor with multiple sclerosis.

The J gene is TRBJ2-1, the V gene TRBV24-1, with 8 bases aligning to TRBD1. V shed 9 bases, J shed 7 bases, and the junction held 1 base outside the gene matches. Germline CDR1 reads KGHDR; CDR2 reads SFDVKD. The CDR3 sequence is 11 residues long. The CDR3 here is CATDRGNEQFF. As DNA, the CDR3 is TGTGCCACCGACAGGGGAAATGAGCAGTTCTTC.

The chain employs TRBV23-1 and TRBJ1-1; no definite D call. TRBV23-1 is designated an ORF whose function remains uncertain. V was cut by 2 bases and J by 1 base, with 17 bases left in between. The CDR3 totals 17 residues. CDR3 coding DNA: TGCGCCAGCAGTCAAGGGGAGTGGAGCAGACCGAACACTGAAGCTTTCTTT. This codes for CASSQGEWSRPNTEAFF.

This clonotype appeared once. The genes are TRBV7-2 and TRBJ2-7, with D uncertain. Deletions cut 3 bases from V and 3 bases from J, with 12 bases between. The CDR3 runs 14 residues. Germline CDR1 is SGHTA and CDR2 is FQGNSA. Written as DNA, the CDR3 is TGTGCCAGCAGCTTTATTATTAGCTACTACGAGCAGTACTTC. This codes for CASSFIISYYEQYF.

The chain is built from TRBV9 and TRBJ2-1; 8 positions match TRBD2. J gave up 5 bases and V 2 bases, and 6 bases lay outside the gene matches. Germline CDR1 and CDR2: SGDLS and YYNGEE. This CDR3 is built from 15 residues. The CDR3 sequence is CASSVAGGPHNEQFF. CDR3 DNA sequence: TGTGCCAGCAGCGTCGCGGGAGGCCCTCACAATGAGCAGTTCTTC.

The gene calls are TRBV27 and TRBJ1-3; possible D gene TRBD1, 5 bases. CDR3 length: 18 amino acids. V lost 4 bases to trimming and J lost 4 bases, with 23 bases between them. Germline V gene sequence: CDR1 MNHEY, CDR2 SMNVEV (reference sequence). The CDR3 sequence: CASSSRPTFQGIGNTIYF. CDR3 DNA: TGTGCCAGCAGTTCGCGGCCGACCTTCCAGGGTATAGGAAACACCATATATTTT.